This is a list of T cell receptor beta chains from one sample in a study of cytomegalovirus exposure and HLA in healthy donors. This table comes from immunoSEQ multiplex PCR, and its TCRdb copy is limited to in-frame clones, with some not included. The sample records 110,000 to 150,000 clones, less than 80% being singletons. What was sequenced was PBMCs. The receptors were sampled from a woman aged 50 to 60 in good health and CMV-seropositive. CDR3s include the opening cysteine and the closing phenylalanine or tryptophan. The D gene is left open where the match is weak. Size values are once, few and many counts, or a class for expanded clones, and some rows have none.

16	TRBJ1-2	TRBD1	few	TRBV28	TGTGCCAGCAGTTTTAATCACAGGGGGCGAGGCTATGGCTACACCTTC	CASSFNHRGRGYGYTF
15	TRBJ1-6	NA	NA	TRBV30	TGTGCCTGGAGTGTAGTACTCTCCTATAATTCACCCCTCCACTTT	CAWSVVLSYNSPLHF
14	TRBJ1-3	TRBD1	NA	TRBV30	TGTGCCTGGGACCGGGACAGCTCTGGAAACACCATATATTTT	CAWDRDSSGNTIYF
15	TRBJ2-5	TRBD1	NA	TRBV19	TGTGCCAGTAGTATCGGGGACAGGGGAAGGGAGACCCAGTACTTC	CASSIGDRGRETQYF
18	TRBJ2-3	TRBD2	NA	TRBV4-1	TGCGCCAGCAGCCAAAGTTTTAGGACTAGCGGATTCACAGATACGCAGTATTTT	CASSQSFRTSGFTDTQYF
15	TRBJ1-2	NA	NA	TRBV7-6	TGTGCCAGCAGCTTAGATGGAGGGTGGTTCGATGGCTACACCTTC	CASSLDGGWFDGYTF
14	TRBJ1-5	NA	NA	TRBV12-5	TGTGCTAGTGGTTTTGCAGGCAGCAATCAGCCCCAGCATTTT	CASGFAGSNQPQHF
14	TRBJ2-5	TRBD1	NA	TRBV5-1	TGCGCCAGCAGCGCCGGGACAGCTTCAGAGACCCAGTACTTC	CASSAGTASETQYF
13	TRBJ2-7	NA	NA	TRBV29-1	TGCAGCGTTGAAGTTCCCCGTTCCTACGAGCAGTACTTC	CSVEVPRSYEQYF
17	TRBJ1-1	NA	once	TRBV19	TGTGCCAGTAGTATAAACCCTAAACGGGGGTCGAACACTGAAGCTTTCTTT	CASSINPKRGSNTEAFF
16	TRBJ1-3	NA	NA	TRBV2	TGTGCCAGCAGGCGACAACCCGGGACTCCTCGAAACACCATATATTTT	CASRRQPGTPRNTIYF
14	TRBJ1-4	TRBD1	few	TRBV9	TGTGCCAGCAGCGTGGACAGGGTCGGGGAAAAACTGTTTTTT	CASSVDRVGEKLFF
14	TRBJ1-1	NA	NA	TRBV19	TGTGCCAGTAGTATAGATCTCAGGAACACTGAAGCTTTCTTT	CASSIDLRNTEAFF
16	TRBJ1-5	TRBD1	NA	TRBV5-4	TGTGCCAGCAGCATTGGGGGGACAGGTAGCAATCAGCCCCAGCATTTT	CASSIGGTGSNQPQHF
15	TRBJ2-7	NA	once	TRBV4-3	TGCGCCAGCAGCCAAGAGCTCAGCGATTCCTACGAGCAGTACTTC	CASSQELSDSYEQYF
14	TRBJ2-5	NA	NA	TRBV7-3	TGTGCCAGCAGCCCGCAGAGGGGGCAAGAGACCCAGTACTTC	CASSPQRGQETQYF
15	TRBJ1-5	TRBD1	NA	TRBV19	TGTGCCAGTAGCCATGGACAGGCTAGCAATCAGCCCCAGCATTTT	CASSHGQASNQPQHF
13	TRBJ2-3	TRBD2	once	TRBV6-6	TGTGCCAGCAGTTACACGGGACTAGCGGGGGGTTATTTT	CASSYTGLAGGYF
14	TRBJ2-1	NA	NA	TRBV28	TGTGCCAGCATAGGGAGTACCTCCTACAATGAGCAGTTCTTC	CASIGSTSYNEQFF
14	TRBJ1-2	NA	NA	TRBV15	TGTGCCACCACAAGGGGGGGGACGAACTATGGCTACACCTTC	CATTRGGTNYGYTF
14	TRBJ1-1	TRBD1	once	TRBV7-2	TGTGCCAGCAGCTTAGGGGCAGGGGGCACTGAAGCTTTCTTT	CASSLGAGGTEAFF
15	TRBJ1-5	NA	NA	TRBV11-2	TGTGCCAGCAGCTTAGCGGGGGAGGGCCATCAGCCCCAGCATTTT	CASSLAGEGHQPQHF
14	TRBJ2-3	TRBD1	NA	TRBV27	TGTGCCAGCAGCGACAGGGGGACCACAGATACGCAGTATTTT	CASSDRGTTDTQYF
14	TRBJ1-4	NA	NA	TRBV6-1	TGTGCCAGCAGTGAATCTGGGGGCTGGGAAAAACTGTTTTTT	CASSESGGWEKLFF
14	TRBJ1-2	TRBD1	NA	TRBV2	TGTGCCAGCAGTGACCAGGGGGCGTACTATGGCTACACCTTC	CASSDQGAYYGYTF
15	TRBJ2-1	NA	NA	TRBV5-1	TGCGCCAGCAGCTTCGAGGGGGGGTCCTACAATGAGCAGTTCTTC	CASSFEGGSYNEQFF
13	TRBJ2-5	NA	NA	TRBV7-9	TGTGCCAGCACCCATGGTGGGCCGGAGACCCAGTACTTC	CASTHGGPETQYF
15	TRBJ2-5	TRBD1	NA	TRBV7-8	TGTGCCAGCAGCTTAGCGCGGACAGGGCGAGAGACCCAGTACTTC	CASSLARTGRETQYF
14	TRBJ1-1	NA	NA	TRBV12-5	TGTGCTAGTGGTTTGGAGGGGATTAACACTGAAGCTTTCTTT	CASGLEGINTEAFF
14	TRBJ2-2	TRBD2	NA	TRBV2	TGTGCCACCCGGGGGGGAAGGGACACCGGGGAGCTGTTTTTT	CATRGGRDTGELFF
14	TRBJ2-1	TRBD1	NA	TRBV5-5	TGTGCCAGCAGCTATGGAGCAGGGGGCAATGAGCAGTTCTTC	CASSYGAGGNEQFF